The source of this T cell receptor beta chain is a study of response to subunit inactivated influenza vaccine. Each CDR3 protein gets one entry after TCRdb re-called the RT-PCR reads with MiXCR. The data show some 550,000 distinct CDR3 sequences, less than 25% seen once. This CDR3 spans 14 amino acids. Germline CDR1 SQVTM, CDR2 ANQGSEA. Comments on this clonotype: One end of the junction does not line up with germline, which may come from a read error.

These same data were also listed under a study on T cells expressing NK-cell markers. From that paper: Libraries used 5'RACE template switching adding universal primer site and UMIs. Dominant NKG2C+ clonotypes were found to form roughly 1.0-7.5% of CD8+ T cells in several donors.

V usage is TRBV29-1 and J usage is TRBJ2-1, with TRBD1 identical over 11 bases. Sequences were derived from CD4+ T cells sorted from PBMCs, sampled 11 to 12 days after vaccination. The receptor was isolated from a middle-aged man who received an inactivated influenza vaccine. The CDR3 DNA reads TGCAGCGGCGTACGGGACAGGGGGTACAGTGAGCAGTTCTTC. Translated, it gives CSGVRDRGYSEQFF.